Described below is a single T cell receptor beta chain sequence and its context. With the 5' RACE reads reprocessed, TCRdb shows one record per CDR3 protein and no DNA. The ten top clones account for 2% to 3%, within a sample of 120,000 to 150,000 distinct CDR3 sequences. The entry originates in a study of monozygotic twins with inflammatory bowel disease. This clonotype was sampled from a human donor with ulcerative colitis or Crohn's disease, or a healthy co-twin of an affected twin (not recorded which). The source material was blood.

CDR3 sequence: CASSSDIGEDTQYF. This chain links TRBV5-1 with TRBJ2-3. CDR1 SGHRS and CDR2 YFSETQ come from the germline V gene. CDR3 size: 14 residues.